This TCR beta chain was recovered during a study of spatial heterogeneity in lung cancer. Across the whole study: Where available, sequencing covered follow-up PBMC samples, taken at a median of around 25 months after resection.

TCRdb recomputed calls from the 5' RACE reads with MiXCR, one row per CDR3 protein. The table lists about 50,000 distinct CDR3 sequences, roughly 8.1% of them singletons. V gave up 2 bases and J gave up 4 bases, with 14 bases separating them. The CDR3 sequence is 15 residues long. As to time point: blood at routine non-recurrence follow-up after resection. Whole RNA came from tumor, nontumor lung or frozen PBMC and was sequenced without being sorted. The source was PBMCs, collected at follow-up. The TCR comes from a female donor with early-stage non-small cell lung cancer. The rearrangement joins TRBV23-1 to TRBJ2-5, with D possibly TRBD2 on 7 matching bases. TRBV23-1 is an open reading frame whose function is uncertain. As DNA, the CDR3 is TGCGCCAGCAGTCAAGGCCAGGGGAGGGGAGAGACCCAGTACTTC. It translates to CASSQGQGRGETQYF.